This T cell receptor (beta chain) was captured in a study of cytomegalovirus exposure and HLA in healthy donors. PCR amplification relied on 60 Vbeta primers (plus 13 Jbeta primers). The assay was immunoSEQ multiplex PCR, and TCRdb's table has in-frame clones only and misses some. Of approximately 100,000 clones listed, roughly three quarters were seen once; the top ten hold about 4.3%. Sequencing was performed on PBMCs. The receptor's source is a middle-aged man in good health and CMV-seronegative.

The DNA of the CDR3 is TGTGCCAGCAGCTTAGGGGACTACAAGGGAGAAAAACTGTTTTTT. Protein product: CASSLGDYKGEKLFF. The genes are TRBV7-9 and TRBJ1-4, with a weak D call TRBD1 (5 bases). V gave up 1 base and J gave up 8 bases, with 14 bases separating them. CDR1 is SEHNR, CDR2 FQNEAQ, per germline (reference sequence). This CDR3 spans 15 amino acids.